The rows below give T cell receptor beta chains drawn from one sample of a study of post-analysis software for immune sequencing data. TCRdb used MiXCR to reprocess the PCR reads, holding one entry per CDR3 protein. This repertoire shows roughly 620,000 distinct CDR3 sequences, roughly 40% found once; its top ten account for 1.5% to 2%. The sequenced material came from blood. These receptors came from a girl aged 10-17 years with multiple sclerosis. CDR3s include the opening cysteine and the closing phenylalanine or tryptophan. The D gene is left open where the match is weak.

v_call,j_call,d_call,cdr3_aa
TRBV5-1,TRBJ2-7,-,CASSLVPESYEQYF
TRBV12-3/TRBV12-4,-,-,CASQGYQQETQYF
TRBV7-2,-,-,CASSARWGVRHEQYF
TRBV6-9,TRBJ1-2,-,CIIYGYTF
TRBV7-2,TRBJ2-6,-,CASSLRTAGANVLTF
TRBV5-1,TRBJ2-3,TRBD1,CASSSGQGTDTQYF
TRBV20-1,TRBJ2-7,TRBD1,CSARDEGQGGREQYF
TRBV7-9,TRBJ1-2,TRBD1,CASSVPGQGSGYTF
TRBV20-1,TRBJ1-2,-,CSATKTGNDYGYTF
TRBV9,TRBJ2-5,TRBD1,CASSAGQKETQYF
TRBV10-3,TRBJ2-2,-,CAIRRQEMNTGELFF
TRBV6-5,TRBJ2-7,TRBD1,CAGSYSPIAGGEQYF
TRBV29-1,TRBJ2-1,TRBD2,CSVETGREHYNEQFF
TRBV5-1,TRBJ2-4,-,CASSTDSNIQYF
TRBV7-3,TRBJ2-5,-,CASSTFGGKETQYF
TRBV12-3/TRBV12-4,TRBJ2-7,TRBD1,CASTPGQGTYEQYF
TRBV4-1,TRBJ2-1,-,CASSRDGREQFF
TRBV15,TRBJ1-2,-,CTTSRDKAVYGYTF
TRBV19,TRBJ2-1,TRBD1,CASSSLTGGVRYNEQFF
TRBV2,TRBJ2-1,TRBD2,CASSDTSGRDNEQFF
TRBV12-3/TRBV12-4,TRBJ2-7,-,CASSLGGRLGDEQYF
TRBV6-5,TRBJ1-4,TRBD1,CASSYSKGTDATNEKLFF
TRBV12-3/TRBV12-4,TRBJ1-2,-,CASRNTGFGYGYTF
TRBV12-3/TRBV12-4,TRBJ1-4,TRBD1,CASSWGPDRGGEKLFF
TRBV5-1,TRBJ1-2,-,CASSPDRSLYGYTF
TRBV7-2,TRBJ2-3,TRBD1,CASSADREIDTQYF
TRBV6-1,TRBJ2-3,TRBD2,CASRRLGLAGGLDTQYF
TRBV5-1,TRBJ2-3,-,CASSFREGDTQYF
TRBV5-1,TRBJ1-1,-,CASSLVLGVNTEAFF
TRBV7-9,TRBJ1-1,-,CASSLEVGLDEAFF
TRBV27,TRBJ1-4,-,CASSAAPTNEKLFF
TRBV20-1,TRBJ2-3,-,CSARQSDTPQYF
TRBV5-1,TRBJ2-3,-,CASSLLSLTDTQYF
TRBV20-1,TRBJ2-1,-,CSAPGLGNEQFF
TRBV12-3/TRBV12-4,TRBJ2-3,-,CASSIGSTDTQYF
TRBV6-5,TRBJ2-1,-,CASSYGGTEQFF
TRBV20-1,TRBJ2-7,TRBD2,CSATRGAGYEQYF
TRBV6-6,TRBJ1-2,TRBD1,CASSLDRALGYGYTF
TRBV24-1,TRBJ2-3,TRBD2,CATSGGLAGESDTQYF
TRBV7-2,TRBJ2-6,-,CASSSFGTAYYSGANVLTF
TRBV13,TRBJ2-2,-,CASSLSEWGGSTGELFF
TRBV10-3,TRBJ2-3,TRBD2,CAISGRTSGSTDTQYF
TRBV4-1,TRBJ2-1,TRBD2,CASSQERLAGGPGNEQFF
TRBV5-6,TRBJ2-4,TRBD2,CASSSRILSGTKNIQYF
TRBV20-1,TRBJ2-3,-,CSAPRDTTDTQYF
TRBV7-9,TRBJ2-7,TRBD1,CASSSTGAHYEQYF
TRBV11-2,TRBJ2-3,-,CASSLSGFTDTQYF
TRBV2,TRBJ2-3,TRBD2,CASSELTSGGADTQYF
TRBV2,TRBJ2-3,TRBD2,CAGQLAASTDMQYF
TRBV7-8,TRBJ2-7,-,CASSPRVLAYEQYF
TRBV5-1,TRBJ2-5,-,CASSLPQAGRGETQYF
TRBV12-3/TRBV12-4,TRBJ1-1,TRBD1,CASSPFSGTGVVTEAFF
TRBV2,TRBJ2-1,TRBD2,CASSARRTSGTQSGGEQFF
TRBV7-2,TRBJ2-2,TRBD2,CASSLAAGGTGELFF
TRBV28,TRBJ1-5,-,CASSSPRGGQPQHF
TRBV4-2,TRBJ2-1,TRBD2,CASTKDPSGRDNEQFF
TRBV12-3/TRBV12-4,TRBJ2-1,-,CASSLGVGDEQFF
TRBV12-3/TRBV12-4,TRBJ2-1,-,CASTIGGSFNEQFF
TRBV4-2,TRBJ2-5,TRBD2,CASSQDTSGGAETQYF